This TCR beta chain is from a study of CD8+ T cells in alopecia areata. Germline V gene lookup returns CDR1 LGHNA and CDR2 YNFKEQ. This CDR3 contains 17 residues. V trimming: 1 base; J trimming: 2 bases; junction bases outside the gene matches: 10. Following extraction, RNA underwent reverse transcription to cDNA, which served as the sequencing template. Some clones are missing from TCRdb's copy, which holds only in-frame ones; the method was immunoSEQ multiplex PCR. The sample carries more than 200,000 clones, less than 80% recorded once. As regards this clone: What it recognizes is unknown.

Study-level points and caveats: Lesional scalp, notably in alopecia totalis/universalis, had clonality above that of normal scalp.

The clonotype comes from a human donor with alopecia areata. The starting material was CD4+ T cells sorted from blood, obtained at week 0. The chain couples TRBV4-2 to TRBJ2-7; 8 nucleotides agree with TRBD1. CDR3 protein: CASSQVGTGPGAYEQYF. Written as DNA, the CDR3 is TGTGCCAGCAGCCAAGTCGGGACAGGCCCCGGGGCCTACGAGCAGTACTTC.